This T cell receptor beta chain was identified in a study of early T cells in non-severe SARS-CoV-2 infection. Molecules of cDNA were individually given unique molecular identifiers that were attached to them. TCRdb itself ran the 5' RACE reads through MiXCR, one entry per CDR3 protein. Of over 60,000 distinct CDR3 sequences listed, about 9% were seen once; the top ten hold 5.9%. The V gene lost 8 bases and the J gene lost 1 base, with 11 bases spanning the gap. The V gene's germline CDR1 is MNHNY and CDR2 SVGAGI (reference sequence). The CDR3 is 13 amino acids. Specimen: whole blood. This chain joins TRBV6-6 and TRBJ2-5, with D perhaps matching TRBD1 (6 bases). This clonotype originated in an adult who was a healthcare worker with PCR-confirmed SARS-CoV-2 infection or an uninfected control (not recorded which). CDR3 bases: TGTGCCAGCGGGGGCGGCCCCCAAGAGACCCAGTACTTC. Its translation is CASGGGPQETQYF.